This T cell receptor beta chain stems from a study of cytomegalovirus exposure and HLA in healthy donors. General study findings and limits: Specificity of three CMV-associated chains for CMV antigens was verified in vitro.

The PCR contained 60 Vbeta and 13 Jbeta primers. Sequencing was performed with immunoSEQ multiplex PCR; in TCRdb, only in-frame clones are kept and a portion is missing. The sample shows about 200,000 clones, approximately 77% of them seen only once. As regards this clone: Its antigen remains unknown.

The sample comprised PBMCs. The sequence was obtained from a man aged 40-55 years in good health and CMV-seropositive.

This chain's CDR3 is CASSTRLAGVSETQYF. The CDR3 nucleotides are TGTGCCAGTAGTACGCGACTAGCGGGAGTTTCAGAGACCCAGTACTTC. The chain couples TRBV19 to TRBJ2-5, with TRBD2 matching over 12 bases. Germline trimming cut 4 bases from V and 4 bases from J; bases unmatched to any gene: 7. Per the germline V gene, CDR1 is LNHDA and CDR2 is SQIVND (reference sequence). CDR3 length: 16 amino acids.